This T cell receptor beta chain was retrieved from a study of CD8 T cells in Susac syndrome. This CDR3 comprises 20 residues. V gave up 6 bases and J gave up 0 bases; unmatched junction bases: 12. An input of roughly 0.5 to 1 ug of RNA was subjected to reverse transcription using random hexamers. From the immunoSEQ multiplex PCR reads, TCRdb called clonotypes with MiXCR, one entry per CDR3 protein. Counted here are 150,000 or so distinct CDR3 sequences, nearly 97% occurring once; the ten biggest clones make up around 0.15%. What was sequenced was CD8+ T cells from PBMCs. This chain links TRBV12-3 or TRBV12-4 with TRBJ2-1; 15 bases agree with TRBD2. The receptor comes from a human donor with multiple sclerosis. The chain's CDR3 is CASSPTAGTSGGSSYNEQFF. CDR3 DNA: TGTGCCAGCAGCCCTACCGCCGGGACTAGCGGGGGGAGCTCCTACAATGAGCAGTTCTTC.